This TCR beta chain was recovered during a study of shared clonotypes between healthy human individuals. The CDR3 totals 14 residues. Germline assignment: CDR1 SGHRS and CDR2 YFSETQ. After removal of 4 bases from V and 7 bases from J, the junction contained 6 bases not matched to a gene. This clone was picked up one time. It was across several immunoSEQ plates that each subset's genomic DNA was evenly split. The protocol was immunoSEQ multiplex PCR, while the TCRdb copy is restricted to in-frame clones and leaves out a portion. This sample carries over a million clones, about 96% of them seen once, and the ten largest clones take approximately 1.1%.

This clonotype was sampled from a man aged 25 to 45 in good health. Material for sequencing was naive CD4+ T cells sorted from blood. Described subset: CD45RA+ positively selected. V and J are TRBV5-1 and TRBJ1-4; 8 positions agree with TRBD1. CDR3 bases: TGCGCCAGCAGCCAAGGACAGGGAAGTGAAAAACTGTTTTTT. This codes for CASSQGQGSEKLFF.